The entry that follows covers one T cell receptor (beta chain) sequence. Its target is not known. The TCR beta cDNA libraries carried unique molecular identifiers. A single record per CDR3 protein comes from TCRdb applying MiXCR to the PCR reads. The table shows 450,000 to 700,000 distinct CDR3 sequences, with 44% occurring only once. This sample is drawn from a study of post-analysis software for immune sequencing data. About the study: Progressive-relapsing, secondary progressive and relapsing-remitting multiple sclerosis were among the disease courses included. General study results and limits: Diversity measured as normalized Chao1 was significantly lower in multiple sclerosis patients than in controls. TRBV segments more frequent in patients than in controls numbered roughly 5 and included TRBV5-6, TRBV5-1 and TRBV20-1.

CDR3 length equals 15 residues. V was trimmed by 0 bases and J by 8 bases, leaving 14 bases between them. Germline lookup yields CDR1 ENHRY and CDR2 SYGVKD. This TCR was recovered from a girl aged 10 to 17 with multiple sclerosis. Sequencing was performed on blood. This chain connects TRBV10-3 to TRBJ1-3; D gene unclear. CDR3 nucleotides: TGTGCCATCAGTGAGTCGGACCCCCTTCGGGACACCATATATTTT. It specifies CAISESDPLRDTIYF.